The 11 T cell receptor beta chains listed next were all sequenced from one sample in a study of cytomegalovirus exposure and HLA in healthy donors. It was with 60 Vbeta and 13 Jbeta primers that the PCR ran. Here immunoSEQ multiplex PCR was the method, and the copy in TCRdb shows in-frame clones only, minus some. The repertoire holds approximately 190,000 clones, with roughly 84% as singletons. The sequencing input was PBMCs. The receptors were gathered from a woman aged 50 to 65 in good health and CMV-seropositive.

The chain carries TRBV5-4 and TRBJ2-1; D gene uncertain. V was trimmed by 4 bases and J by 8 bases, leaving 16 bases between them. CDR1 is SGHNT and CDR2 is YYREEE in the germline V gene (reference sequence). The CDR3 sequence is 14 residues long. The CDR3: CASSHPSGNDEQFF. The CDR3 coding sequence is TGTGCCAGCAGCCATCCCTCGGGTAACGATGAGCAGTTCTTC. The full variable domain, in which reference TRBV5-4 and TRBJ2-1 provide the parts outside the CDR3, is ETGVTQSPTHLIKTRGQQVTLRCSSQSGHNTVSWYQQALGQGPQFIFQYYREEENGRGNFPPRFSGLQFPNYSSELNVNALELDDSALYLCASSHPSGNDEQFFGPGTRLTVL.

J is TRBJ1-2 and V is TRBV28; tentatively, D is TRBD1 (6 bases). Germline CDR1 reads MDHEN; CDR2 reads SYDVKM. This CDR3 has 13 residues. V was pared by 6 bases and J by 12 bases, with 20 bases between. Written as DNA, the CDR3 is TGTGCCAGCAGATCCGGGCAGGGGCACATGGACACCTTC. It is translated as CASRSGQGHMDTF.

The V call is TRBV28, the J call TRBJ2-3, with 8 bases matching TRBD2. The CDR3 has 16 residues. Germline V gene lookup returns CDR1 MDHEN and CDR2 SYDVKM. Unmatched junction bases numbered 8, after V lost 3 bases and J lost 3 bases. In DNA, the CDR3 is TGTGCCAGCAGTTTTACGGCGGGGGGAATGACAGATACGCAGTATTTT. Translation gives CASSFTAGGMTDTQYF.

The chain uses TRBV2 and TRBJ2-7; D possibly corresponds to TRBD1 (5 bases). Germline CDR1 is SNHLY and CDR2 is FYNNEI. This CDR3 has 13 residues. The V end was cut by 3 bases, the J end by 3 bases, with 9 bases between. CDR3 sequence reads: CASSERQIYEQYF. CDR3 bases: TGTGCCAGCAGTGAGCGACAGATCTACGAGCAGTACTTC.

This clone was observed a handful of times. The gene calls are TRBV7-3 and TRBJ2-3, with 8 bases aligning to TRBD2. CDR1 and CDR2 from the germline V gene are SGHTA and FQGTGA. This CDR3 comprises 15 residues. The ends lost 3 bases at V and 4 bases at J; junction bases unmatched: 6. CDR3 residues: CASSFYGLAADTQYF. The DNA of the CDR3 is TGTGCCAGCAGCTTCTATGGACTAGCCGCAGATACGCAGTATTTT. Full variable domain (missing parts from reference TRBV7-3 and TRBJ2-3): GAGVSQTPSNKVTEKGKYVELRCDPISGHTALYWYRQSLGQGPEFLIYFQGTGAADDSGLPNDRFFAVRPEGSVSTLKIQRTERGDSAVYLCASSFYGLAADTQYFGPGTRLTVL.

The chain joins TRBV10-2 to TRBJ1-5; TRBD1 is a possible D gene (5 bases). Germline values: CDR1 WSHSY, CDR2 SAAADI. The CDR3 covers 15 residues. V was shortened by 3 bases and J by 6 bases, with 15 bases between the two germline ends. This CDR3 reads CASSDGRDKIQPQHF. CDR3 DNA sequence: TGCGCCAGCAGTGATGGCAGGGATAAGATTCAGCCCCAGCATTTT.

The V and J genes are TRBV5-1 and TRBJ1-2; perhaps TRBD1 as D (6 bases). V gave up 1 base and J gave up 6 bases, with 10 bases separating them. Germline V CDR1 and CDR2: SGHRS, YFSETQ. This CDR3 has 13 residues. The CDR3 loop reads CASSLKAGDGYTF. The CDR3 DNA is TGCGCCAGCAGCTTGAAGGCAGGGGATGGCTACACCTTC.

This chain connects TRBV2 to TRBJ2-7; 8 bases match TRBD1. Germline trimming cut 2 bases from V and 6 bases from J; bases unmatched to any gene: 6. The CDR3 sequence is 14 residues long. In germline, CDR1 is SNHLY, CDR2 FYNNEI. As DNA, the CDR3 is TGTGCCAGCAGTGAATGGGGAACAGGGGGCGAGCAGTACTTC. It codes for CASSEWGTGGEQYF.

V and J are TRBV5-4 and TRBJ2-5; the D is unclear. The ends were cut back, 0 bases at V and 2 bases at J, with 8 bases in the middle. The CDR3 has 14 residues. Per germline, CDR1 SGHNT and CDR2 YYREEE (reference sequence). The CDR3, as DNA: TGTGCCAGCAGCTTGGGTCAGGCGCAAGAGACCCAGTACTTC. It specifies CASSLGQAQETQYF.

This rearrangement joins TRBV7-2 to TRBJ1-2; 8 bases agree with TRBD1. Germline CDR1 and CDR2: SGHTA and FQGNSA. J gave up 7 bases and V 4 bases, and 5 bases lay outside the gene matches. The CDR3 is made up of 13 amino acids. CDR3 nucleotides: TGTGCCAGCAGCTCAAGAACAGGGGGTGGCTACACCTTC. Amino acid sequence: CASSSRTGGGYTF.

The chain carries TRBV5-1 and TRBJ2-1; 10 bases agree with TRBD2. CDR3 length: 16 amino acids. Trimming removed 3 bases from V and 9 bases from J; junction bases left unmatched: 12. Germline V CDR1 and CDR2: SGHRS, YFSETQ. The DNA of the CDR3 is TGCGCCAGCAGCTGGGGGCTAGCGGGGGCCGAGGTTGAGCAGTTCTTC. It encodes CASSWGLAGAEVEQFF.